This T cell receptor beta chain is from a study of human T cells and chemical hapten exposure. Findings and limits, study-wide: Expanded TCRs were compared with controls, and the expanded TCRs formed significantly more large CDR3 similarity clusters.

TCRdb passed the RACE reads through MiXCR, listing each CDR3 protein once. The sample has approximately 74,000 distinct CDR3 sequences, 25% to 40% seen once; the top ten hold over 7.5%. The germline V gene encodes CDR1 MDHEN and CDR2 SYDVKM. V was clipped by 5 bases and J by 4 bases; unmatched bases: 7. The CDR3 extends over 15 amino acids. The time point was: patch test 1, 2 weeks after DPC sensitization. Treatment denoted: therapeutic diphenylcyclopropenone sensitization with weekly scalp DPC. Those who donated were patients with alopecia, 18 to 70 years of age, and suitable for DPC. About this clonotype itself: As yet, its antigen is unknown.

The TCR sequence derives from a man aged 40-49 years with alopecia areata. Some clones in this sample may be carry-over from other donors' samples. This chain links TRBV28 with TRBJ2-5; 10 nucleotides align to TRBD2. The material sequenced was whole blood, taken in connection with sensitization to the hapten diphenylcyclopropenone (DPC). This CDR3 is CASSPRLAGAETQYF. CDR3 sequence (DNA): TGTGCCAGCAGTCCCCGTCTAGCGGGAGCAGAGACCCAGTACTTC. Variable domain in full (rest from reference TRBV28 and TRBJ2-5): DVKVTQSSRYLVKRTGEKVFLECVQDMDHENMFWYRQDPGLGLRLIYFSYDVKMKEKGDIPEGYSVSREKKERFSLILESASTNQTSMYLCASSPRLAGAETQYFGPGTRLLVL.